This TCR beta chain came from a study of vaccination and CD4 T cells after COVID-19. The wider study: The cells were exposed to overlapping spike peptides originating from SARS-CoV-2, HCoV-NL63, HCoV-OC43 and HCoV-229E for stimulation.

The study's findings and limits: 304 of 307 vaccine-specific clones from convalescent patients were spike mono-reactive.

Worth noting for this clonotype: Its antigen is not known.

The CDR3 totals 12 residues. Per germline, CDR1 DFQATT and CDR2 SNEGSKA (reference sequence). Trimming removed 5 bases at V and 4 bases at J, with 11 bases between. Sequenced with the Oncomine TCR Beta short-read assay was DNA taken from cultured CD4+ T cells. TCRdb independently ran MiXCR on the PCR reads; one entry per CDR3 protein. The sample lists some 25,000 distinct CDR3 sequences, less than 70% occurring once. Noted treatment: approximately nine-day PBMC culture with coronavirus spike peptide pools or control peptides (ViraFEST assay). Sample: CD4+ T cells from blood, cultured in vitro. The source of this sequence is a human donor who had recovered from COVID-19. This sequence joins TRBV20-1 and TRBJ1-2; D not resolved. CDR3 sequence (DNA): TGCAGTGCTCCTGAGACTGTCTATGGCTACACCTTC. Its translation: CSAPETVYGYTF.